This T cell receptor (beta chain) was captured by sequencing in a study of blood T cell repertoires in COVID-19. Profiled with immunoSEQ multiplex PCR; TCRdb holds only in-frame clones, not every one. This sample yields 430,000 or so clones, of which roughly 84% are seen a single time; roughly 1.4% belongs to the top ten. Sequenced: PBMCs or T cells enriched from blood (not recorded which). This sequence was found in a woman between 18 and 30 years old who had been exposed to COVID-19.

Written as DNA, the CDR3 is TGTGCCTGGACCGGACGACAGGGCCCTATTTTCTACGAGCAGTACTTC. Translating it yields CAWTGRQGPIFYEQYF. The chain uses TRBV30 and TRBJ2-7; 7 bases align to TRBD1. Trimming cost V 4 bases and J 3 bases; bases outside gene matches: 15. The CDR3 extends over 16 amino acids. The V gene's germline CDR1 is GTSNPN and CDR2 SVGIG (reference sequence).